Sequencing of this T cell receptor (beta chain) was carried out in a study of PD-1 blockade in mismatch repair-deficient tumors. Study details: All were previously treated, progressing patients with approximately 11 mismatch repair-deficient cancer types.

General observations from the study: Tumor-resident clones, often undetectable pretreatment in blood, expanded then contracted after pembrolizumab.

Only in-frame clones appear in the TCRdb table, and some are missing; sequencing was by immunoSEQ multiplex PCR. This repertoire shows under 150,000 clones, around 83% found once; its top ten account for roughly 12%. PCR or immunohistochemistry showed mismatch repair deficiency in every enrolled patient. The TCR-sequenced patients were a few responders to pembrolizumab. This clone was seen a single time. What it recognizes is unknown. This CDR3 has 13 amino acids. Trimming stripped 3 bases from V and 7 bases from J, with 10 bases between. The V gene's germline CDR1 is WSHSY and CDR2 SAAADI. The V and J genes are TRBV10-2 and TRBJ2-1, with D uncertain. The specimen was peripheral blood, collected 44 weeks after starting pembrolizumab. This clonotype was obtained from an adult with mismatch repair-deficient cancer. The CDR3 DNA is TGCGCCAGCAGTGAAGTAGTGGGGAATGAGCAGTTCTTC. This translates into CASSEVVGNEQFF.